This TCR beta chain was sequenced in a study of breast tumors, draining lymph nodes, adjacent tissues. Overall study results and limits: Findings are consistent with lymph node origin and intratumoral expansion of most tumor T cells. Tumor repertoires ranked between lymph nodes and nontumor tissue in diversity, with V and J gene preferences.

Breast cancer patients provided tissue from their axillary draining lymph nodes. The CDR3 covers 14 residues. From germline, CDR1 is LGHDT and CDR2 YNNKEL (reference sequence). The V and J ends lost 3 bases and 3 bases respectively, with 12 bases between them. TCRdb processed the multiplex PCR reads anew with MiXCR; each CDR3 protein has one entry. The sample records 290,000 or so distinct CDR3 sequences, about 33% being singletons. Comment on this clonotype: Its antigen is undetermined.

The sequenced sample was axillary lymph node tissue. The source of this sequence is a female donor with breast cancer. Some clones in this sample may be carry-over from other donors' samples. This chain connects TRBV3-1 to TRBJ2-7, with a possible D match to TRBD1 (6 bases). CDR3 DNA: TGTGCCAGCAGCCAGTCGACAGGAGACTACGAGCAGTACTTC. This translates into CASSQSTGDYEQYF.